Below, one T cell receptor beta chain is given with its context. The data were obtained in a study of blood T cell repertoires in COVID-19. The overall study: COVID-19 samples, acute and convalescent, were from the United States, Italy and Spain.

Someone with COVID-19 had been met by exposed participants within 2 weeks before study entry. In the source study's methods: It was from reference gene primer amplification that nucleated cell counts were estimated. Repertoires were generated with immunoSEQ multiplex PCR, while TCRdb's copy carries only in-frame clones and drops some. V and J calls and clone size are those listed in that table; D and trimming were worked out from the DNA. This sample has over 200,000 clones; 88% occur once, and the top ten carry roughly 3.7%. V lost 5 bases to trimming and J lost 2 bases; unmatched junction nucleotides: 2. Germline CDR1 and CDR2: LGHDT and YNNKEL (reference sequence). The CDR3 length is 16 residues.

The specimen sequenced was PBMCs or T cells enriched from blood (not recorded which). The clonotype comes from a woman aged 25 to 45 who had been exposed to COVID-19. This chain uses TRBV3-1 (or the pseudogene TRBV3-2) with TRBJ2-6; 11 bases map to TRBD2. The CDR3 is CASSLLAGAGANVLTF. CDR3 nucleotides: TGTGCCAGCAGCTTACTAGCGGGAGCTGGGGCCAACGTCCTGACTTTC.